The sequence of this T cell receptor (beta chain) was determined in a study of blood T cell repertoires in COVID-19. On the study more broadly: In each case, the material was cDNA or gDNA derived from T cells, B-cell-depleted T cells, or PBMCs.

Participants were aged about 18 to 90 years, lived in 20 to 25 US areas, and enrolled virtually. Cohort assignment relied on participant-reported clinical history. Per the study methods: The assay estimated nucleated cells by amplifying reference gene primers. TCRdb's table, derived via immunoSEQ multiplex PCR, lists solely in-frame clones and lacks some. That table is the source of V, J and clone size, and D and trimming were worked out from the DNA. Of 250,000 or so clones in the sample, 91% were seen once. The TCR sequence derives from a human donor in a cohort exposed to, infected with or recovered from COVID-19 (not recorded which). The donor label of this sample is uncertain. Material for sequencing was PBMCs or T cells enriched from blood (not recorded which).

The chain's CDR3 is CASSFKGGAYEQYF. The CDR3 bases are TGTGCCAGCAGCTTCAAAGGGGGGGCCTACGAGCAGTACTTC. V gene TRBV13 combines with J gene TRBJ2-7, with D tentatively TRBD2 (7 bases). Germline assignment: CDR1 PRHDT and CDR2 FYEKMQ (reference sequence). The V gene lost 3 bases and the J gene lost 2 bases, with 11 bases spanning the gap. This CDR3 region has 14 residues.